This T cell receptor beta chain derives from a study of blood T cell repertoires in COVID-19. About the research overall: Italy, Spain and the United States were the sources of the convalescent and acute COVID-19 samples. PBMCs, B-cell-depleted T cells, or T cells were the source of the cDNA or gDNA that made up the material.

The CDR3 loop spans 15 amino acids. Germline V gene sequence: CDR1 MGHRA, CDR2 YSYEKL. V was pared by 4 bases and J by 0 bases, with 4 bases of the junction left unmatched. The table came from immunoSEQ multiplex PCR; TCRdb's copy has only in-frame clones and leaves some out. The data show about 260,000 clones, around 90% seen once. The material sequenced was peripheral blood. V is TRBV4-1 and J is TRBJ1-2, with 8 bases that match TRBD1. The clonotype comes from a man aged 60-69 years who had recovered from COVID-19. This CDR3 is CASSPLQGANYGYTF. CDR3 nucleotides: TGCGCCAGCAGCCCCCTACAGGGGGCTAACTATGGCTACACCTTC.